The rows below give T cell receptor beta chains drawn from one sample of a study of T cells in localized non-small cell lung cancer. Assay: immunoSEQ multiplex PCR; the TCRdb copy retains only in-frame clones and omits some. Among approximately 61,000 clones, around 86% were seen once, and the ten largest hold about 5%. The sample was peripheral blood, taken before any cancer treatment. All receptors come from a woman aged 35 to 75 with stage I lung adenocarcinoma. CDR3s include the opening cysteine and the closing phenylalanine or tryptophan. Expanded clones are given a class, and other clones once, few, many or no size at all.

TRBJ2-7 | TRBV11-2 | . | CASSLEAGTYEQYF
TRBJ1-5 | TRBV19 | once | CASSIGGGNEPQHF
TRBJ1-1 | TRBV19 | . | CASSKGTGGTEAFF
TRBJ1-4 | TRBV30 | . | CAWSAAGNEKLFF
TRBJ2-1 | TRBV19 | once | CASSIAQTGTNEQFF
TRBJ1-4 | TRBV5-1 | . | CASSLAGSPNEKLFF
TRBJ1-2 | TRBV2 | . | CASSDGYYGYTF
TRBJ1-2 | TRBV5-4 | few | CASSFGQGAANYGYTF
TRBJ1-3 | TRBV14 | . | CASSQLTITGNTIYF
TRBJ2-1 | TRBV19 | . | CASSMRTGAYNEQFF
TRBJ2-7 | TRBV13 | once | CASSPIMGEGYEQYF
TRBJ1-5 | TRBV2 | . | CASSGTGEDQPQHF
TRBJ1-5 | TRBV2 | . | CASSFQGRGNQPQHF
TRBJ1-1 | TRBV14 | . | CASSHRTGLSAEAFF
TRBJ2-3 | TRBV5-1 | . | CASRSGLAGLDTQYF
TRBJ1-2 | TRBV2 | . | CASSVRANYGYTF
TRBJ1-4 | TRBV7-2 | . | CASSLPGLLGGKLFF
TRBJ1-5 | TRBV2 | . | CASRGGSNQPQHF
TRBJ1-2 | TRBV6-5 | . | CASSRGGRNYGYTF
TRBJ2-2 | TRBV7-2 | . | CASSWRRGTGELFF
TRBJ2-3 | TRBV5-8 | . | CASSLGLAGGTDTQYF
TRBJ2-7 | TRBV2 | . | CASRGTGDYYEQYF
TRBJ1-2 | TRBV28 | . | CAIQIGLDGYTF
TRBJ2-2 | TRBV11-2 | . | CASSWTSRGTGELFF
TRBJ2-7 | TRBV15 | . | CATSREGGQTKQYF
TRBJ2-7 | TRBV21-1 | . | CASSKVDGESYEQYF
TRBJ1-4 | TRBV27 | once | CASRLTGVGEKLFF
TRBJ2-2 | TRBV11-2 | . | CASSLYFRGRGGELFF
TRBJ2-7 | TRBV7-6 | few | CASSLEGGPVGEQYF
TRBJ1-1 | TRBV28 | few | CASSLWVTEAFF
TRBJ1-4 | TRBV7-6 | . | CASSPRVGPTNEKLFF
TRBJ2-5 | TRBV4-2 | few | CASSQDAGQETQYF
TRBJ1-2 | TRBV9 | . | CASSVANYGYTF
TRBJ2-7 | TRBV5-1 | once | CASSFNYEQYF
TRBJ2-7 | TRBV28 | . | CASSSSGMSSYEQYF
TRBJ2-1 | TRBV7-8 | . | CASSDYQGTASNEQFF
TRBJ2-3 | TRBV9 | . | CASSVGAGGSFTDTQYF
TRBJ1-6 | TRBV18 | once | CASSLDRGSPLHF
TRBJ1-1 | TRBV2 | . | CASSDHRGAEAFF
TRBJ2-7 | TRBV5-1 | . | CASSRGGQGHEQYF
TRBJ2-3 | TRBV2 | once | CASRSPGTGIRTDTQYF
TRBJ1-4 | TRBV19 | . | CASSLRTVNEKLFF
TRBJ2-2 | TRBV18 | . | CASHQGYF
TRBJ2-2 | TRBV11-2 | . | CASSPFASLSNTGELFF
TRBJ1-5 | TRBV7-9 | . | CASSLGGGNQPQHF
TRBJ2-5 | TRBV11-2 | . | CASSATGTGVRETQYF
TRBJ2-7 | TRBV30 | . | CAWSRDSTRYEQYF
TRBJ2-2 | TRBV13 | . | CASSSTRTGELFF
TRBJ2-7 | TRBV28 | . | CASRGLGTTYEQYF
TRBJ1-5 | TRBV13 | . | CASSLAGGKGNQPQHF
TRBJ2-5 | TRBV5-1 | . | CASSFDRGLQETQYF
TRBJ1-1 | TRBV6-1 | . | CASSEFRGTEAFF
TRBJ1-5 | TRBV5-1 | . | CASSLTGYEEQPQHF
TRBJ2-7 | TRBV18 | few | CASSPRFVGNHEQYF
TRBJ1-4 | TRBV30 | . | CAWRSTGNEKLFF
TRBJ2-7 | TRBV7-2 | . | CASSFSGGAEQYF